The source of this TCR beta chain is a study of blood T cell repertoires in COVID-19. Study overall: The origin of the acute and convalescent COVID-19 samples was the United States, Italy and Spain. The analysed material was cDNA or gDNA that came from T cells, B-cell-depleted T cells, or PBMCs.

TCRdb's copy holds only in-frame clones and misses some; the assay was immunoSEQ multiplex PCR. The sample shows a few hundred thousand clones, approximately 90% of them seen only once. The V and J ends lost 2 bases and 6 bases respectively, with 11 bases between them. Germline values: CDR1 PRHDT, CDR2 FYEKMQ (reference sequence). The CDR3 consists of 14 residues. Input material: peripheral blood. The chain recombines TRBV13 with TRBJ2-1, with D perhaps TRBD2 (5 bases). The origin of this receptor is a woman aged 25 to 39 who had recovered from COVID-19. The CDR3 reads CASSLNGLRNEQFF. CDR3 DNA sequence: TGTGCCAGCAGCTTAAACGGACTTCGCAATGAGCAGTTCTTC. Using reference TRBV13 and TRBJ2-1 for the parts outside the CDR3, the full variable domain is AAGVIQSPRHLIKEKRETATLKCYPIPRHDTVYWYQQGPGQDPQFLISFYEKMQSDKGSIPDRFSAQQFSDYHSELNMSSLELGDSALYFCASSLNGLRNEQFFGPGTRLTVL.